This T cell receptor (beta chain) comes out of a study of response to subunit inactivated influenza vaccine. General observations from the study: The authors suggested that few new T cells are recruited per seasonal influenza vaccination.

This CDR3 is built from 14 residues. V lost 10 bases to trimming and J lost 3 bases; unmatched junction nucleotides: 8. CDR1 and CDR2 from the germline V gene are SEHNR and FQNEAQ (reference sequence). A word on this clonotype: The antigen remains undetermined.

A single record per CDR3 protein comes from TCRdb applying MiXCR to the RT-PCR reads. The repertoire holds fewer than 600,000 distinct CDR3 sequences, with approximately 6.9% as singletons. The sequence derives from a man between 50 and 75 years old who received an inactivated influenza vaccine. The specimen was PBMCs from blood, collected about 23 months after vaccination. The chain combines TRBV7-9 with TRBJ1-1; 10 positions agree with TRBD1. The CDR3 sequence is CATRPGQGDTEAFF. DNA of the CDR3: TGTGCCACCCGACCCGGACAGGGGGACACTGAAGCTTTCTTT.